This entry concerns a single TCR beta chain. Deletions cut 3 bases from V and 3 bases from J, with 12 bases between. The V gene's germline CDR1 is SNHLY and CDR2 FYNNEI. The CDR3 extends over 14 amino acids. Combining a sample-barcoded 5' primer with a J-beta primer mix, a second PCR ran for about 7 to 11 cycles. TCRdb re-called the 5' RACE reads through MiXCR, storing one row per CDR3 protein. The sample shows hundreds of thousands of distinct CDR3 sequences, approximately 60% of them seen only once. This record comes from a study of blood T cells in healthy people across ages. This chain links TRBV2 with TRBJ2-7, with D possibly being TRBD2 (6 bases). The TCR comes from a man between 40 and 49 years old in good health. Sequences were obtained from blood. The CDR3, as DNA: TGTGCCAGCAGTGAGGGGGGTCTGAGCTACGAGCAGTACTTC. Translated, it gives CASSEGGLSYEQYF.